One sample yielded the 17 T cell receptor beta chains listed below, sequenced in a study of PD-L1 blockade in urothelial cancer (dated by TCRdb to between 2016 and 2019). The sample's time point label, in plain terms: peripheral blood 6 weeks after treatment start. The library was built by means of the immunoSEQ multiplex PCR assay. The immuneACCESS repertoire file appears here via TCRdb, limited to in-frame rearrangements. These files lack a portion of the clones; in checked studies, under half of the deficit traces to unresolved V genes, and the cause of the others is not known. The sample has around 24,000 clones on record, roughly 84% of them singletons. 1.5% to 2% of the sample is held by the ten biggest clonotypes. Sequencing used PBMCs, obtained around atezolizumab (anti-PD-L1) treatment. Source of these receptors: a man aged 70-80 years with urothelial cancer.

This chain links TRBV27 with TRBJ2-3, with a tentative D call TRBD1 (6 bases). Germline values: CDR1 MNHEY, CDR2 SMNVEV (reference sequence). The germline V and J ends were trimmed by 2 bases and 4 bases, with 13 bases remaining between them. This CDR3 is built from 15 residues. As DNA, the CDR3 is TGTGCCAGCAGTTTAGTCACAGGGATCGCAGATACGCAGTATTTT. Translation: CASSLVTGIADTQYF.

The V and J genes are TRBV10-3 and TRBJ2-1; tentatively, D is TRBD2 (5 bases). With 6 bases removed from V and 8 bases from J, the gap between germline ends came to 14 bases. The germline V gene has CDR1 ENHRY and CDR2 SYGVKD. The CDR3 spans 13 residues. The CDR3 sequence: CAIRQEDRDEQFF. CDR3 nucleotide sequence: TGTGCCATCAGGCAGGAGGATCGCGATGAGCAGTTCTTC.

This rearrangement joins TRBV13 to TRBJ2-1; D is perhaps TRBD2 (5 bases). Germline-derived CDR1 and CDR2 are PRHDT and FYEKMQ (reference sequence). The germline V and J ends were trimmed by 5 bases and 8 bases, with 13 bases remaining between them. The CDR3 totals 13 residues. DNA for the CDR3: TGTGCCAGCAGCGAAGGGAGCCAGGATGAGCAGTTCTTC. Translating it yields CASSEGSQDEQFF.

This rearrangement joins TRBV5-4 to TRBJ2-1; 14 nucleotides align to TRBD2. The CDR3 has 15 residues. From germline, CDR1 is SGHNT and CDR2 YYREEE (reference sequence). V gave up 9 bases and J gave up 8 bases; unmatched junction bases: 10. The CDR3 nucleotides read TGTGCCATGGTATCCGGGACTAGCGGGAGATATGAGCAGTTCTTC. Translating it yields CAMVSGTSGRYEQFF.

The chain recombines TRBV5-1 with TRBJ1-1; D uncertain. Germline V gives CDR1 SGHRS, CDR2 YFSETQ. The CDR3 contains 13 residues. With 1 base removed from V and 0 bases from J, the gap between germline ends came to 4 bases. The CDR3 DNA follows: TGCGCCAGCAGCTTGACGGTGAACACTGAAGCTTTCTTT. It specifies CASSLTVNTEAFF.

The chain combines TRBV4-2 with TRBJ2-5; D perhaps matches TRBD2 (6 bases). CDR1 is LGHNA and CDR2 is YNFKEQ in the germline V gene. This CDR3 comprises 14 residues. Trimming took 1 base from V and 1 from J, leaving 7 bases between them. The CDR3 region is CASSQVTSQETQYF. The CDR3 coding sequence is TGTGCCAGCAGCCAAGTGACTAGCCAAGAGACCCAGTACTTC.

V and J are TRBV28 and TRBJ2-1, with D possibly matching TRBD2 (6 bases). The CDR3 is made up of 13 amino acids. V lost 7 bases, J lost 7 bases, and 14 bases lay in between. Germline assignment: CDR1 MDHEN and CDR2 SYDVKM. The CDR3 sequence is CASISGDRNEQFF. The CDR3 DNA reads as TGTGCCAGCATTAGCGGCGATAGAAATGAGCAGTTCTTC.

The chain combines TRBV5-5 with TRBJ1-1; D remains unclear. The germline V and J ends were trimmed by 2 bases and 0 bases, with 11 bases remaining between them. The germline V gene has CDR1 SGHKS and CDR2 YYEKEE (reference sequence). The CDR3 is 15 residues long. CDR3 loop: CASSFGSGLNTEAFF. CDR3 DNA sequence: TGTGCCAGCAGCTTTGGCTCGGGGTTGAACACTGAAGCTTTCTTT.

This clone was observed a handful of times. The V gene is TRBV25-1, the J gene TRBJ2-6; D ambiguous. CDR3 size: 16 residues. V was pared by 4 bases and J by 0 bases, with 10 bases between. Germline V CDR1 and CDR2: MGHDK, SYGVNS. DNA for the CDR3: TGTGCCAGCAGTGCGGGTGGTAGCTCTGGGGCCAACGTCCTGACTTTC. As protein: CASSAGGSSGANVLTF. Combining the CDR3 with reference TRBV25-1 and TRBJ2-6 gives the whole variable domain EADIYQTPRYLVIGTGKKITLECSQTMGHDKMYWYQQDPGMELHLIHYSYGVNSTEKGDLSSESTVSRIRTEHFPLTLESARPSHTSQYLCASSAGGSSGANVLTFGAGSRLTVL.

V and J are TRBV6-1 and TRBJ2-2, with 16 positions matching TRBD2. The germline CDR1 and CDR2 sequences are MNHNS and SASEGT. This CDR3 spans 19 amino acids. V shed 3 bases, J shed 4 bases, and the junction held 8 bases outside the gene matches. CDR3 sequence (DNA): TGTGCCAGCAGTGACATTCCGGGACTAGCGGGAGGGAGCACCGGGGAGCTGTTTTTT. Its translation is CASSDIPGLAGGSTGELFF.

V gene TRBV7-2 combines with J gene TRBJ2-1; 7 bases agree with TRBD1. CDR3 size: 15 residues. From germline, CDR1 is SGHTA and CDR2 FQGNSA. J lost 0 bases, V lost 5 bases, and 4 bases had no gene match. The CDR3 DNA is TGTGCCAGCAGCCCACAGGGGTTCTCCTACAATGAGCAGTTCTTC. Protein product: CASSPQGFSYNEQFF.

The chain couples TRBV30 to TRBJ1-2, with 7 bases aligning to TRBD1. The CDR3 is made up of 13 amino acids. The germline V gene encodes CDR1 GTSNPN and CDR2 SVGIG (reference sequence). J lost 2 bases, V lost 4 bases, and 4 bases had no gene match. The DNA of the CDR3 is TGTGCCTGGATTCCACAGGGGAACTATGGCTACACCTTC. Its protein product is CAWIPQGNYGYTF. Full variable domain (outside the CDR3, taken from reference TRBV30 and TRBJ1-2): SQTIHQWPATLVQPVGSPLSLECTVEGTSNPNLYWYRQAAGRGLQLLFYSVGIGQISSEVPQNLSASRPQDRQFILSSKKLLLSDSGFYLCAWIPQGNYGYTFGSGTRLTVV.

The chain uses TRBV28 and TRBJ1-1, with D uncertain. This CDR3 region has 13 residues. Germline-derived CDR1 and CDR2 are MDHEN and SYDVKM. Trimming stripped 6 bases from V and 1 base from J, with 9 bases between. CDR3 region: CASRKLRNTEAFF. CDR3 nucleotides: TGTGCCAGCAGAAAACTTAGGAACACTGAAGCTTTCTTT.

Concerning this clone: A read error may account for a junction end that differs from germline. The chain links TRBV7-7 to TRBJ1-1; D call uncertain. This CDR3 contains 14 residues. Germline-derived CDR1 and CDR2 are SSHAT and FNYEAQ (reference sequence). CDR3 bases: TGTGCTAGCAGCTCCAGCCCGACTGACACTGAAGCTTTCTTT. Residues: CASSSSPTDTEAFF. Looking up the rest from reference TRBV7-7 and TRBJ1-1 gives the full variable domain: GAGVSQSPRYKVTKRGQDVTLRCDPISSHATLYWYQQALGQGPEFLTYFNYEAQPDKSGLPSDRFSAERPEGSISTLTIQRTEQRDSAMYRCASSSSPTDTEAFFGQGTRLTVV.

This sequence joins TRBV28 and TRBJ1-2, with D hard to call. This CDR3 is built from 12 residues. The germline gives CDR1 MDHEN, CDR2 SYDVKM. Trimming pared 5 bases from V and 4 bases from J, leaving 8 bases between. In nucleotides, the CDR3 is TGTGCCAGCAGTGCGGGCTTCTATGGCTACACCTTC. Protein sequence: CASSAGFYGYTF.

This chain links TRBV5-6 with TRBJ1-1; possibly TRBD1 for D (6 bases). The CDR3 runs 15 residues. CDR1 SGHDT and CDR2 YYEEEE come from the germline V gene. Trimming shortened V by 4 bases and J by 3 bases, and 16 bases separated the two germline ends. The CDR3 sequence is CASSRITGLDTEAFF. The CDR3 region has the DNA TGTGCCAGCAGCAGAATCACAGGGCTTGACACTGAAGCTTTCTTT.

CDR3 in amino acids: CASSSGLAGLVEQFF. CDR3 DNA: TGTGCCAGCAGCTCCGGACTAGCGGGATTAGTTGAGCAGTTCTTC. The chain links TRBV11-2 to TRBJ2-1, with 12 bases matching TRBD2. CDR1 is SGHAT and CDR2 is FQNNGV in the germline V gene. There are 15 residues in the CDR3. The V gene end was trimmed by 4 bases and the J gene end by 9 bases; junction bases not matched to a gene: 7.